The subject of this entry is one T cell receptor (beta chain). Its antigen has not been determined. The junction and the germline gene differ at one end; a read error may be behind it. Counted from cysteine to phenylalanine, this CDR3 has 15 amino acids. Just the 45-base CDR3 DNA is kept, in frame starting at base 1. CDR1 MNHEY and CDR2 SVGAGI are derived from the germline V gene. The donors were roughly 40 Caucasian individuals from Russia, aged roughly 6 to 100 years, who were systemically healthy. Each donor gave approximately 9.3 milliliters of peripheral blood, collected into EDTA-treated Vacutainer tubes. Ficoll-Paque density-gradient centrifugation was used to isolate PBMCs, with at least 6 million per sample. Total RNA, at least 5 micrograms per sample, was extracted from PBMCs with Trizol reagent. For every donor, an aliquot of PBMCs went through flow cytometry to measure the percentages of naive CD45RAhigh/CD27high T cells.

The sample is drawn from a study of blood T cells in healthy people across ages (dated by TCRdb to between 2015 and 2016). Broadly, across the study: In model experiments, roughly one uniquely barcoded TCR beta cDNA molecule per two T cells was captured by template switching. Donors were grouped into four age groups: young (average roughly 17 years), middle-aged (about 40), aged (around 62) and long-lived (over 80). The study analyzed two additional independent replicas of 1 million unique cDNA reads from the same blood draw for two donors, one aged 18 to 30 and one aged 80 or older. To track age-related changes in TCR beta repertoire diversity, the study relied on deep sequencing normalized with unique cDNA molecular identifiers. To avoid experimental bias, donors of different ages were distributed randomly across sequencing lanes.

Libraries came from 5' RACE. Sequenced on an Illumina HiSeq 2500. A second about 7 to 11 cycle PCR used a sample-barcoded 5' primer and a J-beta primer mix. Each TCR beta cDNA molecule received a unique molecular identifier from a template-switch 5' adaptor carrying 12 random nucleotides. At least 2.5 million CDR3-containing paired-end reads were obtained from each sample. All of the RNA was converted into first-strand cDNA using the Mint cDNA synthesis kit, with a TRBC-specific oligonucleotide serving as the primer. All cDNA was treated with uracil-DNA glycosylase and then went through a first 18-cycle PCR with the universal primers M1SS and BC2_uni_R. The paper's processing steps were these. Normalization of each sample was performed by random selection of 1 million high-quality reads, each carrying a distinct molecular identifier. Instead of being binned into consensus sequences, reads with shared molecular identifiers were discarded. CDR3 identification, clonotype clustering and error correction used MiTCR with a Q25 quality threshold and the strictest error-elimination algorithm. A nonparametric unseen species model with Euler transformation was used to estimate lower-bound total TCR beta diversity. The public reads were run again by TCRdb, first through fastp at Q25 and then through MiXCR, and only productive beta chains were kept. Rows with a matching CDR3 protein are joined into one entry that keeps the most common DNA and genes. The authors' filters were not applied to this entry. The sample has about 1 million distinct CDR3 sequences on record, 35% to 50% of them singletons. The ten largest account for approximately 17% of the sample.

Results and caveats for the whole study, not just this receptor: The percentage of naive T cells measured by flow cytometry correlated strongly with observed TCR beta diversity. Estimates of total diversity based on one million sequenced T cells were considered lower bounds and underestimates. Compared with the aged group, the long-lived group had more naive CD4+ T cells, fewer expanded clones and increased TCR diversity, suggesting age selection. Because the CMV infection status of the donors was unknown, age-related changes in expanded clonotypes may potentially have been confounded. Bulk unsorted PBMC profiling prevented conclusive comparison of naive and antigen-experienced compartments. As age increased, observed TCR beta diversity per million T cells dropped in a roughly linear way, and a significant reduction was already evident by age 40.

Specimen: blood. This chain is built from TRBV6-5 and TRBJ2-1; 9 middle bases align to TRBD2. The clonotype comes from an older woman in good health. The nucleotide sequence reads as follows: TGTGCCAGCAGTTACAGCGGGGGGCAATGGAATGAGCAGTTTTTC. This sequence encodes CASSYSGGQWNEQFF.